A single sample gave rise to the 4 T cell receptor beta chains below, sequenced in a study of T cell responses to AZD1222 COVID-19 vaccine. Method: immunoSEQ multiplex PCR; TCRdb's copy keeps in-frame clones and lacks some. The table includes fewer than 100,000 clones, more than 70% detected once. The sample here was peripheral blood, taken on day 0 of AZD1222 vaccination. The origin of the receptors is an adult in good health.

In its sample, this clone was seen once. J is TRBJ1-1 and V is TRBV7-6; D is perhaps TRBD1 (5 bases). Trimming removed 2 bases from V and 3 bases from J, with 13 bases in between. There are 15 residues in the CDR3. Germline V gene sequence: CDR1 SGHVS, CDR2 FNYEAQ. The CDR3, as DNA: TGTGCCAGCAGCTTAATTGCAGGGTTTGACACTGAAGCTTTCTTT. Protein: CASSLIAGFDTEAFF.

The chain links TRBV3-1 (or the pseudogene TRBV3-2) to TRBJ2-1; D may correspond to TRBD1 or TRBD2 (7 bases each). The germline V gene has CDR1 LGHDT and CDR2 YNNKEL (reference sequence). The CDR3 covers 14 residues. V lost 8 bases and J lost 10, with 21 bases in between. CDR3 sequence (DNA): TGTGCCAGCCAGGGGGGGACTCCCCTGGGAGAGCAGTTCTTC. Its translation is CASQGGTPLGEQFF.

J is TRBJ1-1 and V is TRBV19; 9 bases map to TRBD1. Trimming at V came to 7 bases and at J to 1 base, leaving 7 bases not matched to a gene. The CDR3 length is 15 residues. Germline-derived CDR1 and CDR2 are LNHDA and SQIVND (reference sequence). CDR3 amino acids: CASKRTGAGNTEAFF. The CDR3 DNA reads TGTGCCAGTAAACGGACAGGGGCAGGGAACACTGAAGCTTTCTTT.

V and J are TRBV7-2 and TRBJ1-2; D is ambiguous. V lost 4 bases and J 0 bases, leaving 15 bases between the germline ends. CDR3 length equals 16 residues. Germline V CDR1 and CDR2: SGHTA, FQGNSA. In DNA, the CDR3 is TGTGCCAGCAGCTCCTACCCCTTACAGTCTAACTATGGCTACACCTTC. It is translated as CASSSYPLQSNYGYTF.